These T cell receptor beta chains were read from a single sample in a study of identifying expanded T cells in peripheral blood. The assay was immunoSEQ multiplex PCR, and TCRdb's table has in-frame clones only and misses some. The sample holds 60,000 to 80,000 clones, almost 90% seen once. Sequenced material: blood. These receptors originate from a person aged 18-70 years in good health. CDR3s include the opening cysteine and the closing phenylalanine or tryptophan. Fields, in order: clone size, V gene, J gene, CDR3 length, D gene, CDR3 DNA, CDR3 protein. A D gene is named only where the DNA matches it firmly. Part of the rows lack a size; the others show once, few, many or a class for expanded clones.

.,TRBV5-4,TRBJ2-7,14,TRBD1,TGTGCCAGCAGCTCGCCGGGACAGAACTACGAGCAGTACTTC,CASSSPGQNYEQYF
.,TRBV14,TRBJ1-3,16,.,TGTGCCAGCAGCCAAGCCGGGGGGGGTGCTGGAAACACCATATATTTT,CASSQAGGGAGNTIYF
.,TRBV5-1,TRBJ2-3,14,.,TGCGCCAGCAGCTTGCGGACTAGCACAGATACGCAGTATTTT,CASSLRTSTDTQYF
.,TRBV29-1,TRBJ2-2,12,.,TGCAGCGTTCGAGGGTACACCGGGGAGCTGTTTTTT,CSVRGYTGELFF
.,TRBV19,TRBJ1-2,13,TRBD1,TGTGCCAGTAGTCTTCGGACAGGGAACGGCTACACCTTC,CASSLRTGNGYTF
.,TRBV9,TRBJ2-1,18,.,TGTGCCAGCAGCCATATGACCATCCCCAAAGACAATTTGTTCGAGCAGTTCTTC,CASSHMTIPKDNLFEQFF
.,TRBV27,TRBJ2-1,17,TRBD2,TGTGCCAGCAGTTCCACGCCTGGGACTAGCGGAAACAATGAGCAGTTCTTC,CASSSTPGTSGNNEQFF
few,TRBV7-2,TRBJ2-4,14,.,TGTGCCAGCAGCGGGGGATTCGGCAAAAACATTCAGTACTTC,CASSGGFGKNIQYF
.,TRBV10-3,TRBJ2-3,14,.,TGTGCCATCAGGTATGAGGCAGAACGAGATACGCAGTATTTT,CAIRYEAERDTQYF
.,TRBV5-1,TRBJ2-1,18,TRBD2,TGCGCCAGCAGCTCGGGGACTAGCGGGAGGACCATGTACAATGAGCAGTTCTTC,CASSSGTSGRTMYNEQFF
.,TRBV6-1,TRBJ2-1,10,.,TGTGCCAGCAGTCAGTTAGGGAAGTTCTTC,CASSQLGKFF
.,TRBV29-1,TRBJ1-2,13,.,TGCAGCGCGGGTGACTATGGTGGTTATGGCTACACCTTC,CSAGDYGGYGYTF
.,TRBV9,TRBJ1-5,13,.,TGTGCCAGCAGCGAACGGGAGGGGCAGCCCCAGCATTTT,CASSEREGQPQHF
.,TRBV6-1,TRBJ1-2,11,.,TGTGCCAGCAGTGTCGTAGGCGGCTACACCTTC,CASSVVGGYTF
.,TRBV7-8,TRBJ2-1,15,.,TGTGCCAGCAGCCCGGGTCATCCACGCGACAATGAGCAGTTCTTC,CASSPGHPRDNEQFF
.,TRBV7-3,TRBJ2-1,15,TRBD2,TGTGCCAGCAGCTCCGGGACTAGCGGGAAACGTGAGCAGTTCTTC,CASSSGTSGKREQFF
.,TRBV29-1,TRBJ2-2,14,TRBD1,TGCAGCGCCGAGGACAGGGTGAACACCGGGGAGCTGTTTTTT,CSAEDRVNTGELFF
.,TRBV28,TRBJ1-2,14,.,TGTGCCAGCAGTGGAACAGAGTCTAACTATGGCTACACCTTC,CASSGTESNYGYTF
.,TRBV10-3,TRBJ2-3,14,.,TGTGCCATCAGTGAGTCGGCTCGCACAGATACGCAGTATTTT,CAISESARTDTQYF
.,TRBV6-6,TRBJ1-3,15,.,TGTGCCAGCACGCACGGCCTAAGCTCTGGAAACACCATATATTTT,CASTHGLSSGNTIYF
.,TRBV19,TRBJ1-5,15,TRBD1,TGTGCCAGTAGTATTTCCGACAGGGTGTCTCAGCCCCAGCATTTT,CASSISDRVSQPQHF
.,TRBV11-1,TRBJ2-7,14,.,TGTGCCAGCAGCTTAAGGGACGGGCCCTACGAGCAGTACTTC,CASSLRDGPYEQYF